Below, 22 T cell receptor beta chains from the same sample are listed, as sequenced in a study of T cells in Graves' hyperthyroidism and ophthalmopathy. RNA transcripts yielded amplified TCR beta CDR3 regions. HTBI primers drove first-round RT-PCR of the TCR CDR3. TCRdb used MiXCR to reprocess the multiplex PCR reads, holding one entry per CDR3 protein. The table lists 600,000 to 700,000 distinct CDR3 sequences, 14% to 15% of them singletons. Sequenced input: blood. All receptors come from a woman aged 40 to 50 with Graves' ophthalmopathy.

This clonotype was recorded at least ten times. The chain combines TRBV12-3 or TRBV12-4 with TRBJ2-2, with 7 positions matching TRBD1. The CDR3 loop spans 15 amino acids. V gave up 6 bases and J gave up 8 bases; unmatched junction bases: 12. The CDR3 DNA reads TGTGCCAGCAGAGGGACAGACCGTAACTTGGGGGAGCTGTTTTTT. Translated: CASRGTDRNLGELFF.

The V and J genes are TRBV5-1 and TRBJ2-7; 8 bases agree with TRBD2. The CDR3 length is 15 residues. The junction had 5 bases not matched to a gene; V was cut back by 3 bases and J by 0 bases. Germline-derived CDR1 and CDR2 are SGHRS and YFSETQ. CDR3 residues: CASSSKAGDSYEQYF. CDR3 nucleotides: TGCGCCAGCAGCTCCAAAGCGGGAGACTCCTACGAGCAGTACTTC.

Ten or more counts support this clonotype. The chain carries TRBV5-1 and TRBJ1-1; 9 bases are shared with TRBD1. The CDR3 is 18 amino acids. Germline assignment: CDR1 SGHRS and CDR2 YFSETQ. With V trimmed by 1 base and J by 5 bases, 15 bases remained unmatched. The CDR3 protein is CASSLTSGDRVYTTEAFF. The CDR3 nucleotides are TGCGCCAGCAGCTTGACGTCTGGGGACAGGGTTTATACGACTGAAGCTTTCTTT.

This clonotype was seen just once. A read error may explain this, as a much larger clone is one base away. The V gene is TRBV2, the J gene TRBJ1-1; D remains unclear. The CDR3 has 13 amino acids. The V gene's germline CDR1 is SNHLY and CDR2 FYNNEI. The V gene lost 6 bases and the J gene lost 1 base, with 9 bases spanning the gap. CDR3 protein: CASREQRNTEAFF. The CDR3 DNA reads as TGTGCCAGCAGAGAACAGCGGAACACTGAAGCTTTCTTT.

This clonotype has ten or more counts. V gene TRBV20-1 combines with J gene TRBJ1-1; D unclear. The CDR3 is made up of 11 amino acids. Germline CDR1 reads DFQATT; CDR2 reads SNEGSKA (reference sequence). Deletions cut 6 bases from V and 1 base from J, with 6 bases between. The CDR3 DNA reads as TGCAGTGCGCTCAGGAACACTGAAGCTTTCTTT. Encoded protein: CSALRNTEAFF.

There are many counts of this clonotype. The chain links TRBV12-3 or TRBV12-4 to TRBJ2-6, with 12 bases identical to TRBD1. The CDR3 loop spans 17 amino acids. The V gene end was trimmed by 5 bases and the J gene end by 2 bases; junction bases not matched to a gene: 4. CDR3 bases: TGTGCCAGCAGTCGGGACAGGGGGCGACCTGGGGCCAACGTCCTGACTTTC. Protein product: CASSRDRGRPGANVLTF.

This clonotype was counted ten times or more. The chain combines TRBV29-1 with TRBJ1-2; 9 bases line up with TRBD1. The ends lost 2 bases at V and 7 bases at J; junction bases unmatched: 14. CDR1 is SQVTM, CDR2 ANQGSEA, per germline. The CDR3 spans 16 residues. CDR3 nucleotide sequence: TGCAGCGTTGAATGGTTTGGGGACAGGGAGGCGTCTGGCTACACCTTC. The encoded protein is CSVEWFGDREASGYTF.

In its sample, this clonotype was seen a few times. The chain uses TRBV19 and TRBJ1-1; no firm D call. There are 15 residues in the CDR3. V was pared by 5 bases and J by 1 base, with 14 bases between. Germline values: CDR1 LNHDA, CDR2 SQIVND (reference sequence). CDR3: CASSVGRGGNTEAFF. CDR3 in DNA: TGTGCCAGTAGTGTCGGGCGGGGAGGGAACACTGAAGCTTTCTTT.

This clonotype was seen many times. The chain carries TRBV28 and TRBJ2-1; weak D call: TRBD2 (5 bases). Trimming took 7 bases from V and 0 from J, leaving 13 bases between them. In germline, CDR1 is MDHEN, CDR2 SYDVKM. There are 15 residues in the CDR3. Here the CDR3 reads CASKGAGLSYNEQFF. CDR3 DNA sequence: TGTGCCAGCAAAGGAGCAGGACTCTCCTACAATGAGCAGTTCTTC.

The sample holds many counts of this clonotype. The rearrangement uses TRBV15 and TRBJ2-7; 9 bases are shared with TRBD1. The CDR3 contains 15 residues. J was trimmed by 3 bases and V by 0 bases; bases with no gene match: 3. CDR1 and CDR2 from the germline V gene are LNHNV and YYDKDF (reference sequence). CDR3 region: CATSRDATGGYEQYF. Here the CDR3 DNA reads TGTGCCACCAGCAGAGACGCGACAGGGGGCTACGAGCAGTACTTC.

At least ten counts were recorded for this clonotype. The CDR3 protein is CASSLQQLKETQYF. CDR3 DNA sequence: TGTGCCAGCAGTTTACAGCAGCTGAAAGAGACCCAGTACTTC. The genes are TRBV12-3 or TRBV12-4 and TRBJ2-5; D unclear. CDR3 length equals 14 residues. With 2 bases removed from V and 3 bases from J, the gap between germline ends came to 10 bases.

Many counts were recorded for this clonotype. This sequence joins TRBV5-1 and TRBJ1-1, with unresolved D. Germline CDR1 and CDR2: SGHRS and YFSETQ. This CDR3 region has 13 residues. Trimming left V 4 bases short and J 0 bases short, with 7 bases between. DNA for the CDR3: TGCGCCAGCAGCAAGGACGTGAACACTGAAGCTTTCTTT. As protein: CASSKDVNTEAFF.

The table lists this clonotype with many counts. CDR3 DNA sequence: TGTGCCAGCAGTTACTTGGACAGGGGGCCTTACGAGCAGTACTTC. Its translation: CASSYLDRGPYEQYF. The chain joins TRBV6-5 to TRBJ2-7, with 11 bases fitting TRBD1. The germline CDR1 and CDR2 sequences are MNHEY and SVGAGI. The CDR3 runs to 15 residues. The V and J ends lost 1 base and 4 bases, in that order; junction bases with no gene match: 3.

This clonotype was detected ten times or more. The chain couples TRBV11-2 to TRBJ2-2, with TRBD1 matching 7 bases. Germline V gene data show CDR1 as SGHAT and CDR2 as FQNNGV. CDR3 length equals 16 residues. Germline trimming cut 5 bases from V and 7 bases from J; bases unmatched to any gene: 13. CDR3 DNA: TGTGCCAGCAGCACGAGAGGACAGGTTACCTTCGGGGAGCTGTTTTTT. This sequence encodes CASSTRGQVTFGELFF.

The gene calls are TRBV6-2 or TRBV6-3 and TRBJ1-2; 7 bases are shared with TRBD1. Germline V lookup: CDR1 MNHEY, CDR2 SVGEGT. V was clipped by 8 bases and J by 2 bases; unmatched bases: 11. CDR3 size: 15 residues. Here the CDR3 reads CASHPTGRTNYGYTF. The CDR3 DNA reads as TGTGCCAGCCACCCGACAGGGAGGACCAACTATGGCTACACCTTC.

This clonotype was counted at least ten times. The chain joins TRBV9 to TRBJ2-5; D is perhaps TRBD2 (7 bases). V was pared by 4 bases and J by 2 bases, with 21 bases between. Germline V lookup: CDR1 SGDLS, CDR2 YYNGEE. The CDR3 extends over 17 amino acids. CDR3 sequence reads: CASSPDGGPIGQETQYF. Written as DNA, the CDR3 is TGTGCCAGCAGCCCGGACGGGGGGCCCATTGGTCAAGAGACCCAGTACTTC.

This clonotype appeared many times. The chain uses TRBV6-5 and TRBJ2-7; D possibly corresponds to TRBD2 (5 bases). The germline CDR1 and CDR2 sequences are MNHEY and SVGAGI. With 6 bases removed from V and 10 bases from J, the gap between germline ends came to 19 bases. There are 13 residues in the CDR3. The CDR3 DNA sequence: TGTGCCAGCAGATCGGGAAGCGCCAATTTACAGTACTTC. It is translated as CASRSGSANLQYF.

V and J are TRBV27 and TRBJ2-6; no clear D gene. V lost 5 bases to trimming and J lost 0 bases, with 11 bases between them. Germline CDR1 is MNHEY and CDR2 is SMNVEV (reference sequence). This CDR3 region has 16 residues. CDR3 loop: CASSANGVSGANVLTF. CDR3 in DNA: TGTGCCAGCAGTGCGAACGGTGTCTCTGGGGCCAACGTCCTGACTTTC.

The CDR3 loop reads CASSRDIGSPVGLAKNIQYF. CDR3 bases: TGCGCCAGCAGCCGTGATATCGGGTCCCCGGTAGGGCTAGCCAAAAACATTCAGTACTTC. The chain is built from TRBV4-1 and TRBJ2-4; D is ambiguous. Germline values: CDR1 MGHRA, CDR2 YSYEKL. The CDR3 is made up of 20 amino acids. V gave up 4 bases and J gave up 0 bases, with 25 bases separating them.

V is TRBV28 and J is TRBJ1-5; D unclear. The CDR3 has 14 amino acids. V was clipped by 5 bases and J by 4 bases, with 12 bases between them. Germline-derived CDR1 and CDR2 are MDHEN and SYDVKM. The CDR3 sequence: CASSLPLTNQPQHF. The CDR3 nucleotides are TGTGCCAGCAGTCTTCCCCTTACTAATCAGCCCCAGCATTTT.

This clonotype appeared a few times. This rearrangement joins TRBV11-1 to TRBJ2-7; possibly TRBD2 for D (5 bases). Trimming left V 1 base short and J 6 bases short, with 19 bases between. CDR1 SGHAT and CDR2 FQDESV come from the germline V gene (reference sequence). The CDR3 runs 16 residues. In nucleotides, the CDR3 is TGTGCCAGCAGCTTAGGGCGTCTGGCGGGCCTTGGCGAGCAGTACTTC. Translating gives CASSLGRLAGLGEQYF. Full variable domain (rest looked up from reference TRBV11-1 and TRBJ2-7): EAEVAQSPRYKITEKSQAVAFWCDPISGHATLYWYRQILGQGPELLVQFQDESVVDDSQLPKDRFSAERLKGVDSTLKIQPAELGDSAMYLCASSLGRLAGLGEQYFGPGTRLTVT.

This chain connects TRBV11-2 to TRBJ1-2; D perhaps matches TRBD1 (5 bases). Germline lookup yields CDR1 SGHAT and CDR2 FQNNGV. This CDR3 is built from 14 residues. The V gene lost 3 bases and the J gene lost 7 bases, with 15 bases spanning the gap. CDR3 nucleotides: TGTGCCAGCAGCTTCCGCGGGGGATCAGGTGGCTACACCTTC. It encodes CASSFRGGSGGYTF.